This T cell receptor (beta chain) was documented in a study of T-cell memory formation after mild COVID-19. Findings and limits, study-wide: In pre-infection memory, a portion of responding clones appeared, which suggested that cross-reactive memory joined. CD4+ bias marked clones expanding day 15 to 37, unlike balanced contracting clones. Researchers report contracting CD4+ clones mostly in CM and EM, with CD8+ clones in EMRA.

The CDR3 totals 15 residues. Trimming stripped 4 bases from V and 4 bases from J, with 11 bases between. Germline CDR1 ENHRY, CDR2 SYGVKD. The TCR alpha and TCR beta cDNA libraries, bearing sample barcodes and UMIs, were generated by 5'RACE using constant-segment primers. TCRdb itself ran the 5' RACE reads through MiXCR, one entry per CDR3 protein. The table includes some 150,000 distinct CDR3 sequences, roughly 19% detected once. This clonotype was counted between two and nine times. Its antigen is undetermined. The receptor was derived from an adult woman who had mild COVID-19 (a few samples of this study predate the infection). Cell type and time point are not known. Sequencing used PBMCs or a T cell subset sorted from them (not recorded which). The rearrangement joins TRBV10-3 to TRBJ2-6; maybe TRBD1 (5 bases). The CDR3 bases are TGTGCCATCAGTGCGGTAGGGGCCGGGGCCAACGTCCTGACTTTC. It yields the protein CAISAVGAGANVLTF.